One and the same sample provided the 11 T cell receptor beta chains below, sequenced in a study of shared clonotypes between healthy human individuals. Assay used: immunoSEQ multiplex PCR; TCRdb lists only in-frame clones, some missing. This repertoire shows about 690,000 clones, 90% found once; its top ten account for about a third. Sequencing was done on a sample of memory CD8+ T cells from PBMCs. The subset here: CD45RO+ cells pooled with CCR7-negative TemRA cells. The receptors were sampled from a young man in good health. Some clones in this sample may be carry-over from other donors' samples.

The chain is built from TRBV9 and TRBJ1-2, with a possible D match to TRBD1 (5 bases). Trimming removed 0 bases at V and 6 bases at J, with 15 bases between. Germline V gene lookup returns CDR1 SGDLS and CDR2 YYNGEE. The CDR3 has 15 residues. The CDR3 bases are TGTGCCAGCAGCGTAGGAGGTCGGGGGGTGGATGGCTACACCTTC. Translation: CASSVGGRGVDGYTF.

The CDR3 bases are TGTGCCAGCAGCTGGGACGGTGCCTACGAGCAGTACTTC. It translates to CASSWDGAYEQYF. This chain joins TRBV5-6 and TRBJ2-7; D possibly uses TRBD1 or TRBD2 (5 bases each). Deletions cut 3 bases from V and 2 bases from J, with 9 bases between. The CDR3 totals 13 residues. CDR1 is SGHDT and CDR2 is YYEEEE in the germline V gene.

V and J are TRBV29-1 and TRBJ1-3; D perhaps matches TRBD1 (5 bases). Deletions cut 0 bases from V and 0 bases from J, with 15 bases between. The length of the CDR3 is 17 residues. The V gene's germline CDR1 is SQVTM and CDR2 ANQGSEA. CDR3 in DNA: TGCAGCGTTGAAGATGCGGACAACTTGGACTCTGGAAACACCATATATTTT. Translation: CSVEDADNLDSGNTIYF.

The J gene is TRBJ2-7, the V gene TRBV5-1; a possible D gene is TRBD1 (6 bases). This CDR3 is 15 amino acids long. Per germline, CDR1 SGHRS and CDR2 YFSETQ. Deletions cut 4 bases from V and 2 bases from J, with 16 bases between. The CDR3 loop reads CASSPRGQPTYEQYF. The CDR3 coding sequence is TGCGCCAGCAGCCCGCGTGGACAGCCGACCTACGAGCAGTACTTC.

The chain joins TRBV5-4 to TRBJ2-5, with D perhaps matching TRBD1 (5 bases). Trimming removed 0 bases from V and 5 bases from J, with 11 bases in between. CDR1 is SGHNT and CDR2 is YYREEE in the germline V gene (reference sequence). The CDR3 runs to 14 residues. CDR3 loop: CASSLGPKGETQYF. Here the CDR3 DNA reads TGTGCCAGCAGCTTGGGTCCGAAGGGGGAGACCCAGTACTTC.

Points on this clone: The DNA is omitted, as the CDR3 cannot be located on it reliably, and the CDR3 follows TCRdb's listing. The chain recombines TRBV21-1 with TRBJ2-3. TRBV21-1 is a pseudogene. The CDR3 contains 23 residues when both ends are counted. The CDR3: CASSRHVARGSKGAGSSTDTQYF.

CDR3 residues: CASSTRQGELSGNTIYF. For the CDR3, the DNA is TGTGCCAGCAGCACCCGACAGGGTGAACTTTCTGGAAACACCATATATTTT. The chain is built from TRBV7-9 and TRBJ1-3; 7 nucleotides match TRBD1. The germline gives CDR1 SEHNR, CDR2 FQNEAQ (reference sequence). The V gene end was trimmed by 5 bases and the J gene end by 1 base; junction bases not matched to a gene: 11. This CDR3 comprises 17 residues.

This chain uses TRBV28 with TRBJ2-3, with 7 nucleotides matching TRBD2. V shed 6 bases and J 0 bases; nucleotides not matched to a gene: 9. This CDR3 region has 16 residues. CDR1 MDHEN and CDR2 SYDVKM come from the germline V gene. This CDR3 reads CASSPQGGPSTDTQYF. CDR3 nucleotides: TGTGCCAGCAGCCCTCAGGGAGGGCCGAGCACAGATACGCAGTATTTT.

A single count supports this clone. The V and J genes are TRBV13 and TRBJ1-1; possible D gene TRBD1, 5 bases. The germline V and J ends were trimmed by 8 bases and 0 bases, with 13 bases remaining between them. The CDR3 is made up of 14 amino acids. From germline, CDR1 is PRHDT and CDR2 FYEKMQ (reference sequence). CDR3 sequence (DNA): TGTGCCAGCGCAGGTTGGGGGATGAACACTGAAGCTTTCTTT. This encodes CASAGWGMNTEAFF.

This chain joins TRBV5-6 and TRBJ2-7, with 9 bases that match TRBD2. Looked up from germline, CDR1 is SGHDT and CDR2 is YYEEEE. This CDR3 comprises 15 residues. V gave up 3 bases and J gave up 4 bases; unmatched junction bases: 8. CDR3 sequence: CASSSPGLAFYEQYF. The CDR3 bases are TGTGCCAGCAGCTCACCGGGACTAGCATTTTACGAGCAGTACTTC. Full variable domain (rest looked up from reference TRBV5-6 and TRBJ2-7): DAGVTQSPTHLIKTRGQQVTLRCSPKSGHDTVSWYQQALGQGPQFIFQYYEEEERQRGNFPDRFSGHQFPNYSSELNVNALLLGDSALYLCASSSPGLAFYEQYFGPGTRLTVT.

This clone appeared a single time. V is TRBV28 and J is TRBJ2-7, with 9 nucleotides matching TRBD2. The CDR3 runs to 15 residues. The V gene's germline CDR1 is MDHEN and CDR2 SYDVKM. V was clipped by 5 bases and J by 2 bases; unmatched bases: 7. The CDR3 is CASSPLAGVAYEQYF. The CDR3 bases are TGTGCCAGCAGTCCATTAGCGGGAGTGGCCTACGAGCAGTACTTC.